This TCR beta chain derives from a study of CD4+ T cells in melanoma. Study-level points and caveats: Neoantigen-specific CD4+ T cells in melanoma reportedly had diverse differentiation states. A reported correlation linked neoantigen-specific CD4+ T cells to CD8+, macrophage and B cell function.

V gave up 2 bases and J gave up 4 bases, with 6 bases separating them. The CDR3 is 13 residues long. Germline V gene data show CDR1 as MNHNS and CDR2 as SASEGT. Produced via immunoSEQ multiplex PCR; TCRdb's table is partial and in-frame only. This sample carries roughly 6,900 clones, around 71% of them seen once, and the ten largest clones take 22%. Of note for this clone: As yet, its antigen is unknown.

The sample was cells from a culture (not recorded whether cultured in vitro). The sequence was obtained from a human donor with melanoma. The chain couples TRBV6-1 to TRBJ1-5; D uncertain. The CDR3, as DNA: TGTGCCAGCAGTGAATTGGGGAATCAGCCCCAGCATTTT. Translating it yields CASSELGNQPQHF.